The rows below give T cell receptor beta chains drawn from one sample of a study of cytomegalovirus exposure and HLA in healthy donors. TCRdb keeps only in-frame clones here, not all; method: immunoSEQ multiplex PCR. Of 250,000 to 300,000 clones listed, 90% are singletons. Sequencing was done on a sample of PBMCs. These receptors all come from a young woman in good health and CMV-seronegative. Both conserved end residues are part of each CDR3. A D gene is named only where the DNA matches it firmly. Clone size is shown for a subset of rows, as once, few, many or a class of expanded clone.

D: TRBD1
J: TRBJ1-4
size: few
V: TRBV6-5
DNA: TGTGCCAGCAGCCTAACCCGCCTGACAGGGAAACTGTTTTTT
CDR3: CASSLTRLTGKLFF

D: NA
J: TRBJ1-1
size: NA
V: TRBV5-1
DNA: TGCGCCAGCAGCTTAAGGAACGAGGCGAACACTGAAGCTTTCTTT
CDR3: CASSLRNEANTEAFF

D: NA
J: TRBJ1-2
size: NA
V: TRBV5-1
DNA: TGCGCCAGCAGCGGGGATCCCGGGACAACGGTTCCTTATGGCTACACCTTC
CDR3: CASSGDPGTTVPYGYTF

D: TRBD1
J: TRBJ1-2
size: NA
V: TRBV10-3
DNA: TGTGCCATCAGTGATATCAACAGGGGAGACTATGGCTACACCTTC
CDR3: CAISDINRGDYGYTF

D: NA
J: TRBJ2-3
size: NA
V: TRBV6-5
DNA: TGTGCCAGCAGTTTAATGGGGGGAGTAGATACGCAGTATTTT
CDR3: CASSLMGGVDTQYF

D: TRBD1
J: TRBJ2-5
size: NA
V: TRBV9
DNA: TGTGCCAGCAGTTCAGGGGGCCAAGAGACCCAGTACTTC
CDR3: CASSSGGQETQYF

D: NA
J: TRBJ1-4
size: NA
V: TRBV2
DNA: TGTGCCACGGAAGCAGCAGGGGTGGATGAAAAACTGTTTTTT
CDR3: CATEAAGVDEKLFF

D: NA
J: TRBJ2-2
size: NA
V: TRBV29-1
DNA: TGCAGCGTTACAGCTATGAACACCGGGGAGCTGTTTTTT
CDR3: CSVTAMNTGELFF

D: TRBD1
J: TRBJ1-2
size: NA
V: TRBV11-2
DNA: TGTGCCAGCAGCTTAGGACAGGGGGATGGCTACACCTTC
CDR3: CASSLGQGDGYTF

D: NA
J: TRBJ2-2
size: NA
V: TRBV10-3
DNA: TGTGCCATCAGTCGTGCCGAGGGAGGCACCGGGGAGCTGTTTTTT
CDR3: CAISRAEGGTGELFF

D: NA
J: TRBJ2-1
size: once
V: TRBV9
DNA: TGTGCCAGCAGCGTAGTTACAGGCTCCTACAATGAGCAGTTCTTC
CDR3: CASSVVTGSYNEQFF

D: TRBD1
J: TRBJ2-5
size: NA
V: TRBV29-1
DNA: TGCAGCGTCGAGGGACAGGGATGGGTGACCCAGTACTTC
CDR3: CSVEGQGWVTQYF

D: NA
J: TRBJ1-5
size: NA
V: TRBV28
DNA: TGTGCCAGCAGACCCACGGCACGGGTCAATCAGCCCCAGCATTTT
CDR3: CASRPTARVNQPQHF

D: NA
J: TRBJ2-7
size: NA
V: TRBV4-1
DNA: TGCGCCAGCAGCCAAGGGGCCGGTACCTACGAGCAGTACTTC
CDR3: CASSQGAGTYEQYF

D: NA
J: TRBJ2-1
size: NA
V: TRBV15
DNA: TGTGCCACCAGCAGAGACCCGGTGAGGTACAATGAGCAGTTCTTC
CDR3: CATSRDPVRYNEQFF

D: NA
J: TRBJ2-1
size: NA
V: TRBV27
DNA: TGTGCCAGCAGCCTCCCTGGGGTGGGGACTGGTAATGAGCAGTTCTTC
CDR3: CASSLPGVGTGNEQFF

D: TRBD1
J: TRBJ1-1
size: NA
V: TRBV5-1
DNA: TGCGCCAGCAGCTCTCGACAGGGAAGTATGAACACTGAAGCTTTCTTT
CDR3: CASSSRQGSMNTEAFF

D: TRBD1
J: TRBJ1-6
size: NA
V: TRBV5-1
DNA: TGCGCCAGCAGCTTTCGGCCTACTCCGGGACAGGAGAATTCACCCCTCCACTTT
CDR3: CASSFRPTPGQENSPLHF

D: NA
J: TRBJ2-7
size: NA
V: TRBV7-8
DNA: TGTGCCAGCAGTGACACCTCCTACGAGCAGTACTTC
CDR3: CASSDTSYEQYF

D: NA
J: TRBJ2-7
size: NA
V: TRBV7-9
DNA: TGTGCCAGCAGCTTAGTTCAGAACGAGCAGTACTTC
CDR3: CASSLVQNEQYF

D: NA
J: TRBJ1-1
size: NA
V: TRBV18
DNA: TGTGCCAGCTCACTCCTCAGGGGTGGGGACACTGAAGCTTTCTTT
CDR3: CASSLLRGGDTEAFF

D: TRBD1
J: TRBJ1-3
size: NA
V: TRBV6-5
DNA: TGTGCCAGCAGCCCTTCGACAGGGGGAAACACCATATATTTT
CDR3: CASSPSTGGNTIYF

D: TRBD2
J: TRBJ2-1
size: NA
V: TRBV9
DNA: TGTGCCAGCAGTCCACTAGCGGGGGGGCCCTACAATGAGCAGTTCTTC
CDR3: CASSPLAGGPYNEQFF

D: TRBD2
J: TRBJ2-1
size: NA
V: TRBV4-2
DNA: TGTGCCAGCAGCCAAGAGGAAGCGGGGGCCTACAATGAGCAGTTCTTC
CDR3: CASSQEEAGAYNEQFF

D: TRBD1
J: TRBJ2-4
size: NA
V: TRBV27
DNA: TGTGCCAGCAGCACGGGACAGGCAAACATTCAGTACTTC
CDR3: CASSTGQANIQYF

D: NA
J: TRBJ2-2
size: few
V: TRBV10-2
DNA: TGCGCCACCCGCATGGGAGGAAACACCGGGGAGCTGTTTTTT
CDR3: CATRMGGNTGELFF

D: NA
J: TRBJ2-7
size: few
V: TRBV6-6
DNA: TGTGCCAGCAGCCCGGGGACCGGACTAAGCGACGAGCAGTACTTC
CDR3: CASSPGTGLSDEQYF

D: NA
J: TRBJ2-2
size: NA
V: TRBV13
DNA: TGTGCCAGCAGCCAAGATCTAGAGACCGGGGAGCTGTTTTTT
CDR3: CASSQDLETGELFF

D: NA
J: TRBJ2-5
size: NA
V: TRBV28
DNA: TGTGCCAGCAGTACCAAAGGACTAACCCTGGAAGAGACCCAGTACTTC
CDR3: CASSTKGLTLEETQYF

D: NA
J: TRBJ1-1
size: NA
V: TRBV7-9
DNA: TGTGCCAGCAGCTTCGGACAGACTGATCCTGAAGCTTTCTTT
CDR3: CASSFGQTDPEAFF

D: TRBD1
J: TRBJ1-1
size: NA
V: TRBV19
DNA: TGTGCCAGTAGTATAACAGGGGCCCTGGGCACTGAAGCTTTCTTT
CDR3: CASSITGALGTEAFF

D: TRBD1
J: TRBJ1-3
size: NA
V: TRBV5-4
DNA: TGTGCCAGCAGCGCCTCGGGACAGACTGGAAACACCATATATTTT
CDR3: CASSASGQTGNTIYF

D: NA
J: TRBJ1-1
size: NA
V: TRBV6-5
DNA: TGTGCCAGCAGTTACTACTCCCGCCCCGGCGGCGCTTTCTTT
CDR3: CASSYYSRPGGAFF

D: TRBD1
J: TRBJ1-5
size: NA
V: TRBV27
DNA: TGTGCCAGCAGTCCCCTAGGACAGGGCAATCAGCCCCAGCATTTT
CDR3: CASSPLGQGNQPQHF

D: NA
J: TRBJ2-5
size: NA
V: TRBV15
DNA: TGTGCCACCAGCAGAGACAGGGTGAGAGAGACCCAGTACTTC
CDR3: CATSRDRVRETQYF

D: NA
J: TRBJ1-5
size: NA
V: TRBV15
DNA: TGTGCCACCAGGTACGGGGACAATCAGCCCCAGCATTTT
CDR3: CATRYGDNQPQHF

D: NA
J: TRBJ1-1
size: NA
V: TRBV29-1
DNA: TGCAGCGGGACTCCAAGAGGCTCGGGGAACACTGAAGCTTTCTTT
CDR3: CSGTPRGSGNTEAFF

D: NA
J: TRBJ1-4
size: NA
V: TRBV5-4
DNA: TGTGCCAGCAGCTTAAGCTGGGGGAGGGAGGAAAAACTGTTTTTT
CDR3: CASSLSWGREEKLFF

D: TRBD1
J: TRBJ1-1
size: NA
V: TRBV28
DNA: TGTGCCAGCAGTTCCACGGGACAGGGGGACACTGAAGCTTTCTTT
CDR3: CASSSTGQGDTEAFF

D: NA
J: TRBJ1-2
size: few
V: TRBV7-9
DNA: TGTGCCAGCAGCTTAACGGACACTTTCTATGGCTACACCTTC
CDR3: CASSLTDTFYGYTF

D: TRBD2
J: TRBJ2-1
size: NA
V: TRBV9
DNA: TGTGCCAGCAGCGCGAACCCTCACGCGGGGCGGGGGGCCCTCAATGAGCAGTTCTTC
CDR3: CASSANPHAGRGALNEQFF

D: NA
J: TRBJ1-1
size: NA
V: TRBV29-1
DNA: TGCAGCGTTGGGAGAGGGAGCACTGAAGCTTTCTTT
CDR3: CSVGRGSTEAFF

D: NA
J: TRBJ2-6
size: once
V: TRBV19
DNA: TGTGCCAGTACCCTAGGCCACTCTGGGGCCAACGTCCTGACTTTC
CDR3: CASTLGHSGANVLTF

D: TRBD1
J: TRBJ1-2
size: once
V: TRBV23-1
DNA: TGCGCCAGCAGTAAAGGGACAGAGCCCTATGGCTACACCTTC
CDR3: CASSKGTEPYGYTF

D: TRBD1
J: TRBJ1-6
size: NA
V: TRBV7-3
DNA: TGTGCCAGCAGCTCTACCGGGACAGGGCATTCACCCCTCCACTTT
CDR3: CASSSTGTGHSPLHF

D: TRBD1
J: TRBJ1-2
size: NA
V: TRBV9
DNA: TGTGCCAGCAGCCCATACTCCTGGGACAGGGATGGCTACACCTTC
CDR3: CASSPYSWDRDGYTF

D: TRBD1
J: TRBJ2-1
size: NA
V: TRBV6-5
DNA: TGTGCCAGCAGTGACAGGGGCGACTACAATGAGCAGTTCTTC
CDR3: CASSDRGDYNEQFF

D: TRBD1
J: TRBJ2-7
size: NA
V: TRBV6-5
DNA: TGTGCCAGCAGTTACGCCGAGGGGGCTAACTACGAGCAGTACTTC
CDR3: CASSYAEGANYEQYF

D: NA
J: TRBJ2-1
size: NA
V: TRBV15
DNA: TGTGCCACCAGCAGAACCACTAGGACCAATGAGCAGTTCTTC
CDR3: CATSRTTRTNEQFF

D: NA
J: TRBJ2-5
size: NA
V: TRBV6-1
DNA: TGTGCCAGCAGTGAAGTAGGGGTGGGGACCCAGTACTTC
CDR3: CASSEVGVGTQYF

D: NA
J: TRBJ2-2
size: NA
V: TRBV27
DNA: TGTGCCAGCAGTCCACTCCCTTTGTTTTCGAGCACCGGGGAGCTGTTTTTT
CDR3: CASSPLPLFSSTGELFF

D: NA
J: TRBJ1-5
size: NA
V: TRBV7-2
DNA: TGTGCCAGCAGCTTAGGCGGTCAGCCCCAGCATTTT
CDR3: CASSLGGQPQHF

D: TRBD1
J: TRBJ1-2
size: NA
V: TRBV6-5
DNA: TGTGCCAGCAGTTACCAAAGTACAGGGGGCGTTGGTGGCTACACCTTC
CDR3: CASSYQSTGGVGGYTF

D: TRBD1
J: TRBJ2-1
size: NA
V: TRBV7-9
DNA: TGTGCCAGCAGACCTAAGGGGGCTGGCGATGAGCAGTTCTTC
CDR3: CASRPKGAGDEQFF